Shown below are 22 T cell receptor beta chains from a single sample sequenced in a study of blood T cells in healthy people across ages. Together with a sample-barcoded 5' primer, a J-beta primer mix was included in a second PCR lasting roughly 6 to 12 cycles. TCRdb called the 5' RACE reads again in MiXCR, with one record for every CDR3 protein. Among some 1.5 million distinct CDR3 sequences listed, 28% were seen once. The sample taken for sequencing was blood. The origin of the receptors is a woman in her twenties or thirties in good health.

In its sample, this clonotype was seen many times. CDR3 protein: CSAPDLRSYGYTF. The DNA of the CDR3 is TGCAGTGCCCCGGACCTTAGGTCCTATGGCTACACCTTC. The V call is TRBV20-1, the J call TRBJ1-2, with D unresolved. Per germline, CDR1 DFQATT and CDR2 SNEGSKA (reference sequence). V was cut by 6 bases and J by 4 bases, with 15 bases left in between. The CDR3 contains 13 residues.

This chain joins TRBV2 and TRBJ2-5; 10 bases line up with TRBD2. This CDR3 comprises 14 residues. Germline-derived CDR1 and CDR2 are SNHLY and FYNNEI. J was trimmed by 4 bases and V by 4 bases; bases with no gene match: 3. CDR3 loop: CASSGSGRGETQYF. The CDR3, as DNA: TGTGCCAGCAGTGGGAGCGGGAGGGGAGAGACCCAGTACTTC. Full variable domain (outside the CDR3, taken from reference TRBV2 and TRBJ2-5): EPEVTQTPSHQVTQMGQEVILRCVPISNHLYFYWYRQILGQKVEFLVSFYNNEISEKSEIFDDQFSVERPDGSNFTLKIRSTKLEDSAMYFCASSGSGRGETQYFGPGTRLLVL.

This clonotype has at least ten counts. The chain is built from TRBV9 and TRBJ2-5; the D gene is possibly TRBD2 (6 bases). CDR1 is SGDLS, CDR2 YYNGEE, per germline. The CDR3 is 13 residues long. The germline V and J ends were trimmed by 0 bases and 3 bases, with 6 bases remaining between them. DNA of the CDR3: TGTGCCAGCAGCGTAGGCGGGGAAGAGACCCAGTACTTC. Amino acids: CASSVGGEETQYF.

This clonotype appeared many times. V usage is TRBV7-9 and J usage is TRBJ2-7; 12 nucleotides line up with TRBD2. Germline CDR1 is SEHNR and CDR2 is FQNEAQ (reference sequence). V shed 3 bases, J shed 3 bases, and the junction held 3 bases outside the gene matches. The CDR3 is made up of 15 amino acids. The CDR3 DNA sequence: TGTGCCAGCAGCTTGACTAGCGGGGGAGTCTACGAGCAGTACTTC. It yields the protein CASSLTSGGVYEQYF.

This clonotype came up a few times. V usage is TRBV3-1 and J usage is TRBJ1-1; D not resolved. The V end was cut by 0 bases, the J end by 5 bases, with 16 bases between. Germline CDR1 LGHDT, CDR2 YNNKEL (reference sequence). This CDR3 is 16 amino acids long. The CDR3 nucleotides read TGTGCCAGCAGCCAAGATTCATGGGAGGGTTGGACTGAAGCTTTCTTT. Translating it yields CASSQDSWEGWTEAFF.

Note on this clonotype: A much larger clone lies a single base off, so this may be a read error. The chain recombines TRBV4-2 with TRBJ2-7; TRBD1 agrees at 8 bases. The CDR3 covers 16 residues. Germline V gene data show CDR1 as LGHNA and CDR2 as YNFKEQ. V lost 4 bases to trimming and J lost 3 bases; unmatched junction nucleotides: 11. CDR3 nucleotides: TGTGCCAGCAGCCCTTATGACAGGGGACCCAGCTACGAGCAGTACTTC. Translating it yields CASSPYDRGPSYEQYF.

This clonotype showed up many times. The chain is built from TRBV10-3 and TRBJ1-2, with 9 bases aligning to TRBD1. The V gene's germline CDR1 is ENHRY and CDR2 SYGVKD. The CDR3 contains 13 residues. The ends lost 5 bases at V and 3 bases at J; junction bases unmatched: 1. CDR3 sequence (DNA): TGTGCCATCAGTTGGACAGGGGACTATGGCTACACCTTC. Amino acid sequence: CAISWTGDYGYTF.

The chain is built from TRBV20-1 and TRBJ1-3, with D possibly matching TRBD1 (5 bases). Trimming took 6 bases from V and 4 from J, leaving 13 bases between them. The CDR3 contains 13 residues. CDR1 and CDR2 (germline): DFQATT, SNEGSKA (reference sequence). CDR3 region: CSALGQAGNTIYF. CDR3 bases: TGCAGTGCCCTAGGACAAGCCGGAAACACCATATATTTT.

This clonotype was seen a single time. The chain uses TRBV7-2 and TRBJ2-1; 7 bases line up with TRBD1. The V gene's germline CDR1 is SGHTA and CDR2 FQGNSA. The CDR3 covers 15 residues. The J segment lost 1 base and the V segment lost 7 bases, leaving 7 bases of the junction unmatched. The CDR3 reads CASTLRGISYNEQFF. The CDR3, as DNA: TGTGCCAGCACCCTCAGGGGGATTTCCTACAATGAGCAGTTCTTC. Variable domain in full (rest from reference TRBV7-2 and TRBJ2-1): GAGVSQSPSNKVTEKGKDVELRCDPISGHTALYWYRQSLGQGLEFLIYFQGNSAPDKSGLPSDRFSAERTGGSVSTLTIQRTQQEDSAVYLCASTLRGISYNEQFFGPGTRLTVL.

CDR3 protein: CASRLLAGEADTQYF. CDR3 bases: TGTGCCAGCAGGCTTCTAGCGGGAGAAGCAGATACGCAGTATTTT. V gene TRBV12-3 or TRBV12-4 combines with J gene TRBJ2-3; 10 bases are shared with TRBD2. The CDR3 extends over 15 amino acids. V gave up 6 bases and J gave up 4 bases; unmatched junction bases: 7.

This clonotype was counted many times. The chain uses TRBV4-3 and TRBJ2-1; D unresolved. Germline values: CDR1 LGHNA, CDR2 YSLEER. The V end lost 4 bases, the J end lost 2 bases, and 15 bases lay between the germline ends. The CDR3 totals 16 residues. The CDR3: CASSPVAGDTYNEQFF. In nucleotides, the CDR3 is TGCGCCAGCAGCCCCGTGGCAGGAGACACCTACAATGAGCAGTTCTTC.

The sample holds many counts of this clonotype. This chain uses TRBV27 with TRBJ2-7; D gene ambiguous. Deletions cut 3 bases from V and 5 bases from J, with 8 bases between. Germline V gene data show CDR1 as MNHEY and CDR2 as SMNVEV (reference sequence). CDR3 length: 12 residues. The CDR3 nucleotides read TGTGCCAGCAGTTTTGGACCCCACGAGCAGTACTTC. Translating it yields CASSFGPHEQYF.

This clonotype has just a few counts. The chain joins TRBV29-1 to TRBJ2-7; 12 positions match TRBD1. The germline CDR1 and CDR2 sequences are SQVTM and ANQGSEA. Losses at the gene ends were 5 bases for V and 4 bases for J; bases not matched to a gene: 6. This CDR3 comprises 14 residues. CDR3 region: CSVRPGQGAYEQYF. The CDR3 nucleotides are TGCAGCGTTCGACCGGGACAGGGGGCATACGAGCAGTACTTC.

V and J are TRBV5-1 and TRBJ2-1; 9 positions agree with TRBD2. There are 15 residues in the CDR3. Germline lookup yields CDR1 SGHRS and CDR2 YFSETQ. The V and J ends lost 0 bases and 8 bases, in that order; junction bases with no gene match: 6. CDR3 in amino acids: CASSLGAGGPDEQFF. CDR3 nucleotide sequence: TGCGCCAGCAGCTTGGGGGCGGGGGGGCCGGATGAGCAGTTCTTC. Full variable domain (rest looked up from reference TRBV5-1 and TRBJ2-1): KAGVTQTPRYLIKTRGQQVTLSCSPISGHRSVSWYQQTPGQGLQFLFEYFSETQRNKGNFPGRFSGRQFSNSRSEMNVSTLELGDSALYLCASSLGAGGPDEQFFGPGTRLTVL.

In this sample, this clonotype turned up a few times. The CDR3 spells CASSPTGTQYF. The CDR3 bases are TGTGCCAGCAGCCCCACAGGGACCCAGTACTTC. This chain links TRBV7-2 with TRBJ2-5; the D gene is possibly TRBD1 (5 bases). The CDR3 runs 11 residues. V lost 5 bases to trimming and J lost 7 bases, with 8 bases between them. Germline-derived CDR1 and CDR2 are SGHTA and FQGNSA.

At least ten counts were recorded for this clonotype. The CDR3 loop is CSVEVPAYEQYF. CDR3 nucleotide sequence: TGCAGCGTTGAAGTCCCAGCCTACGAGCAGTACTTC. The chain employs TRBV29-1 and TRBJ2-7; no firm D call. The CDR3 is 12 amino acids. The germline CDR1 and CDR2 sequences are SQVTM and ANQGSEA. Trimming pared 1 base from V and 2 bases from J, leaving 6 bases between.

This clonotype was detected only a few times. The chain employs TRBV9 and TRBJ1-1, with D maybe TRBD1 (6 bases). Germline V gives CDR1 SGDLS, CDR2 YYNGEE. V was pared by 3 bases and J by 6 bases, with 24 bases between. The CDR3 length is 17 residues. The CDR3 region is CASSARYGRGPYSEAFF. CDR3 nucleotides: TGTGCCAGCAGCGCCCGTTATGGCAGGGGACCTTATTCTGAAGCTTTCTTT.

A word on this clonotype: A much larger clone differs from this one at a single base, so this may be a read error. J is TRBJ2-4 and V is TRBV29-1; no clear D. Germline V gives CDR1 SQVTM, CDR2 ANQGSEA. V was cut by 4 bases and J by 13 bases, with 11 bases left in between. This CDR3 region has 10 residues. The chain's CDR3 is CSVGIDEQYF. In DNA form, the CDR3 reads TGCAGCGTTGGAATCGATGAGCAGTACTTC.

The table lists this clonotype with a few counts. The V and J genes are TRBV3-1 and TRBJ1-1; possibly TRBD1 for D (5 bases). Germline V gives CDR1 LGHDT, CDR2 YNNKEL (reference sequence). CDR3 length: 15 amino acids. V lost 5 bases to trimming and J lost 3 bases, with 16 bases between them. CDR3 residues: CASSNSQGRYTEAFF. CDR3 coding DNA: TGTGCCAGCAGCAATAGTCAGGGAAGGTACACTGAAGCTTTCTTT.

The V gene is TRBV29-1, the J gene TRBJ1-5, with TRBD1 as a possible D gene (6 bases). Germline V gives CDR1 SQVTM, CDR2 ANQGSEA. V shed 6 bases and J shed 1 base, with 10 bases lying between them. The CDR3 sequence is 13 residues long. This CDR3 reads CSVLTGSNQPQHF. CDR3 DNA: TGCAGCGTCCTCACAGGGAGCAATCAGCCCCAGCATTTT.

This clonotype was observed a few times. The V and J genes are TRBV28 and TRBJ2-7; D could derive from TRBD1 or TRBD2 (5 bases each). V was trimmed by 4 bases and J by 6 bases, leaving 16 bases between them. Germline-derived CDR1 and CDR2 are MDHEN and SYDVKM. This CDR3 comprises 14 residues. The CDR3 reads CASSYSGAGIEQYF. The CDR3 coding sequence is TGTGCCAGCAGTTACTCCGGGGCAGGGATCGAGCAGTACTTC.

In its sample, this clonotype was seen a few times. This chain connects TRBV7-6 to TRBJ2-1; 10 positions match TRBD1. The CDR3 extends over 14 amino acids. Germline V lookup: CDR1 SGHVS, CDR2 FNYEAQ. Trimming took 11 bases from V and 9 from J; bases not matched to a gene: 13. The CDR3 DNA reads TGTGCCTCCCGCTCCGGGACAGGGGTAGGTGAGCAGTTCTTC. Its protein is CASRSGTGVGEQFF.